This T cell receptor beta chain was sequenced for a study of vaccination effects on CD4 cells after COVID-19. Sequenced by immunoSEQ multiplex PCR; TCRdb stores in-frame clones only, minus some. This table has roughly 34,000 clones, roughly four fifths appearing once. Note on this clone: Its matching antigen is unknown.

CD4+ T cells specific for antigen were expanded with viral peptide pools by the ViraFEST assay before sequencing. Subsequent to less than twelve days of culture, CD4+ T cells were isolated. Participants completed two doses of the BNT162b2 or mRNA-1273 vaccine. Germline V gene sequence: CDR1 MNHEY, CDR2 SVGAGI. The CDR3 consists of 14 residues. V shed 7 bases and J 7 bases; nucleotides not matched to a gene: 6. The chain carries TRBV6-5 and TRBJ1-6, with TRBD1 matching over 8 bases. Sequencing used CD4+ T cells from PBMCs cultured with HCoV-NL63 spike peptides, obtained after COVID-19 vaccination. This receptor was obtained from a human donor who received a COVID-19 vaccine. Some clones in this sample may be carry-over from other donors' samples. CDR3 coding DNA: TGTGCCAGCAAGAAGGACAGGGTGAATTCACCCCTCCACTTT. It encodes CASKKDRVNSPLHF.